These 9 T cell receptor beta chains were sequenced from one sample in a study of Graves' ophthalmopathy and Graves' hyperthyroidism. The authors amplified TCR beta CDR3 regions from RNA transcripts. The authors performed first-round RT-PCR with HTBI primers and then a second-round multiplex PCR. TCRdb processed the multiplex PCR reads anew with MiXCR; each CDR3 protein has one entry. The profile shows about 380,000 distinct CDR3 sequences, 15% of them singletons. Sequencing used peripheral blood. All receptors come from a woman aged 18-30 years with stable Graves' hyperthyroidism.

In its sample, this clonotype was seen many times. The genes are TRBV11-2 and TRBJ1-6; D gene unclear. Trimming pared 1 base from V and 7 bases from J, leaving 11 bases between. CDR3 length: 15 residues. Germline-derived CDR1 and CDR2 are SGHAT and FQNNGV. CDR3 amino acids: CASSLGLWGNSPLHF. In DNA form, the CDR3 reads TGTGCCAGCAGCTTAGGTCTCTGGGGAAATTCACCCCTCCACTTT.

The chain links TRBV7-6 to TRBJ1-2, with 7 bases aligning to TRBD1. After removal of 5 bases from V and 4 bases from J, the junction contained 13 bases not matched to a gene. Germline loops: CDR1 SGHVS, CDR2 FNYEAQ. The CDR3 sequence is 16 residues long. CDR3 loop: CASSPSTGALSYGYTF. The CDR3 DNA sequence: TGTGCCAGCAGCCCATCCACAGGGGCCCTTAGCTATGGCTACACCTTC. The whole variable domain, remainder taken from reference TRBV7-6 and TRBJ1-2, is GAGVSQSPRYKVTKRGQDVALRCDPISGHVSLYWYRQALGQGPEFLTYFNYEAQQDKSGLPNDRFSAERPEGSISTLTIQRTEQRDSAMYRCASSPSTGALSYGYTFGSGTRLTVV.

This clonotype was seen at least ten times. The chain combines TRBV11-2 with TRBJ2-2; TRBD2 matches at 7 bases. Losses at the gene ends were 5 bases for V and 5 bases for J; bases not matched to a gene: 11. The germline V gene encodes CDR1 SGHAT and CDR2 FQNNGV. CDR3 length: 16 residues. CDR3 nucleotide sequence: TGTGCCAGCAGCGTTTCCAGCGGGGAATCGACCGGGGAGCTGTTTTTT. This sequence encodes CASSVSSGESTGELFF.

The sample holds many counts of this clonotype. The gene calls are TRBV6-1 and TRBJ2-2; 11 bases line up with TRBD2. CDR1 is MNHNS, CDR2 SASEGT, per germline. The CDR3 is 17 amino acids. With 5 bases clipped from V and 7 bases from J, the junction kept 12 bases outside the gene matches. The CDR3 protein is CASSTGLAVWSSGELFF. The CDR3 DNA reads TGTGCCAGCAGTACGGGACTAGCGGTTTGGAGTAGCGGGGAGCTGTTTTTT.

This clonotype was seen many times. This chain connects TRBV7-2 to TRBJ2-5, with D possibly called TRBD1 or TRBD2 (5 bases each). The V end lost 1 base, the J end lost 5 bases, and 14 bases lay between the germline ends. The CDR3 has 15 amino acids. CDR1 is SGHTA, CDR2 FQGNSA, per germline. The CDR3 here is CASSLVDLGVETQYF. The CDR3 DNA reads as TGTGCCAGCAGCTTAGTGGACTTGGGGGTGGAGACCCAGTACTTC. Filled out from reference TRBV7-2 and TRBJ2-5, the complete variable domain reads GAGVSQSPSNKVTEKGKDVELRCDPISGHTALYWYRQSLGQGLEFLIYFQGNSAPDKSGLPSDRFSAERTGGSVSTLTIQRTQQEDSAVYLCASSLVDLGVETQYFGPGTRLLVL.

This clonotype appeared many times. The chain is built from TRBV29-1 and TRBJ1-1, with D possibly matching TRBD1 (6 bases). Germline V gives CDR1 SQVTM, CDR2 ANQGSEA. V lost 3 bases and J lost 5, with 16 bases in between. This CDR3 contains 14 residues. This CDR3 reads CSVDLRQVLTEAFF. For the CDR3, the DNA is TGCAGCGTTGATCTTAGACAGGTTCTAACTGAAGCTTTCTTT.

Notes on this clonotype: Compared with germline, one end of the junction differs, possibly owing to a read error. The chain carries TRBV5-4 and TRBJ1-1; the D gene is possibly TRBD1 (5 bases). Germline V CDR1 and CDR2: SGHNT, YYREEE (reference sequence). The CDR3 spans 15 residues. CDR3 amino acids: CASSRGGILNTEDFF. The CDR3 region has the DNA TGTGCCAGCAGCCGGGGCGGAATACTAAACACTGAAGATTTCTTT. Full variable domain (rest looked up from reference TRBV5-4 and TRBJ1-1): ETGVTQSPTHLIKTRGQQVTLRCSSQSGHNTVSWYQQALGQGPQFIFQYYREEENGRGNFPPRFSGLQFPNYSSELNVNALELDDSALYLCASSRGGILNTEDFFGQGTRLTVV.

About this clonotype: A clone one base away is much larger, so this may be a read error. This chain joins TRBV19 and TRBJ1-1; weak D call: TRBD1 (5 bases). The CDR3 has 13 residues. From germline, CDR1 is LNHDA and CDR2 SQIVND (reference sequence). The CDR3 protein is CASKRGSNTEACF. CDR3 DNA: TGTGCCAGTAAGCGGGGCTCGAACACTGAAGCTTGCTTT.

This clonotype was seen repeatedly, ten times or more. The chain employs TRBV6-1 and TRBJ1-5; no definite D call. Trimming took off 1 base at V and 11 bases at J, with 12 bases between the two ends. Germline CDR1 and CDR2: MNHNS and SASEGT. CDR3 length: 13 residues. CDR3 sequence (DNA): TGTGCCAGCAGTGAAGGTTTAAGTGAGGCCCAGCATTTT. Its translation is CASSEGLSEAQHF.